This TCR beta chain was captured by sequencing in a study of technical replicates of blood from several donors (dated by TCRdb to between 2016 and 2019). Turning to this clone: It has no known antigen specificity. The input lacks base qualities; no much larger clone sits a single base away.

At the junction V is shortened by 4 bases and J by 3 bases, with 17 bases in between. The cysteine opens and the phenylalanine closes a CDR3 of 16 amino acids. Just CDR3 DNA is preserved here, 48 bases in frame from base 1. For CDR1 and CDR2, the germline V gene (reference sequence) lists SGHNT and YYREEE. Receptor amplification or capture employed the immunoSEQ multiplex PCR assay. Entries here come from immuneACCESS through TCRdb and include only in-frame sequences with V and J called. Some clones fail to appear in such tables; in the studies checked, an unresolved V gene covers under half of the shortfall, and the cause of the remainder is unknown. This sample holds around 70,000 clones; approximately 97% were observed only once. 0.2% to 0.25% of the sample lies in the top ten.

The sequence came from a human donor in good health. Sequenced input: T cells isolated from PBMCs. The rearranged chain carries TRBV5-4 and TRBJ2-4; tentative D gene TRBD1, with 8 bases matching. The CDR3 loop reads CASSAGQGGGKNIQYF. The DNA sequence reads TGTGCCAGCAGCGCTGGACAGGGCGGGGGCAAAAACATTCAGTACTTC.